Reported below is one T cell receptor (beta chain). Looked up from germline, CDR1 is SGDLS and CDR2 is YYNGEE. With V trimmed by 3 bases and J by 7 bases, 5 bases remained unmatched. There are 15 residues in the CDR3. This table comes from immunoSEQ multiplex PCR, and its TCRdb copy is limited to in-frame clones, with some not included. The sample yields 250,000 to 300,000 clones, around 87% seen once. This entry is derived from a study of blood T cell repertoires in COVID-19. The overall study: The United States, Italy and Spain were the sources of the acute and convalescent COVID-19 samples.

Patients at the Seattle site were enrolled during active infection and followed longitudinally. This chain uses TRBV9 with TRBJ1-6; 9 positions match TRBD1. The TCR comes from a woman aged 60 to 75 with COVID-19, enrolled during active disease. Sequencing was carried out using peripheral blood. The CDR3 DNA reads as TGTGCCAGCAGCGCCTCCGGGACAGGGAATTCACCCCTCCACTTT. Residues: CASSASGTGNSPLHF.